This T cell receptor beta chain was captured by sequencing in a study of T cell responses to AZD1222 COVID-19 vaccine. The CDR3 runs 15 residues. Germline V gene lookup returns CDR1 MNHEY and CDR2 SVGAGI. Trimming took 10 bases from V and 2 from J, leaving 21 bases between them. Sequencing used immunoSEQ multiplex PCR; TCRdb keeps in-frame clones, though not all of them. This table has some 200,000 clones, roughly 93% appearing once. This clonotype originated in an adult in good health. The genes are TRBV6-5 and TRBJ2-7; possible D gene TRBD2, 6 bases. The specimen comprised peripheral blood, sampled on day 0 of AZD1222 vaccination. The CDR3 sequence is CATVSGLANTYEQYF. The CDR3 DNA follows: TGTGCCACCGTCAGTGGGCTAGCGAATACCTACGAGCAGTACTTC.